Below are 20 T cell receptor beta chains sequenced from a single sample in a study of cytomegalovirus exposure and HLA in healthy donors. PCR was performed using 60 Vbeta and 13 Jbeta primers. The protocol was immunoSEQ multiplex PCR, while the TCRdb copy is restricted to in-frame clones and leaves out a portion. This sample has 110,000 to 150,000 clones, with around 80% found just once. The specimen sequenced was PBMCs. The receptor set was obtained from a female donor in good health and CMV-seronegative.

The J gene is TRBJ1-5, the V gene TRBV6-1; tentatively, D is TRBD1 (6 bases). The V end lost 4 bases, the J end lost 1 base, and 11 bases lay between the germline ends. The germline CDR1 and CDR2 sequences are MNHNS and SASEGT. This CDR3 comprises 15 residues. The CDR3 bases are TGTGCCAGCAGTGGGGGGGGCCAAAGCAATCAGCCCCAGCATTTT. Translating gives CASSGGGQSNQPQHF.

The chain couples TRBV2 to TRBJ2-7, with D possibly matching TRBD2 (7 bases). Trimming took 3 bases from V and 2 from J, leaving 11 bases between them. The CDR3 is 14 amino acids. Per the germline V gene, CDR1 is SNHLY and CDR2 is FYNNEI. This chain's CDR3 is CASSERGPPYEQYF. The CDR3 nucleotides read TGTGCCAGCAGTGAGCGGGGGCCTCCCTACGAGCAGTACTTC. The full variable domain, its missing parts supplied by reference TRBV2 and TRBJ2-7, is EPEVTQTPSHQVTQMGQEVILRCVPISNHLYFYWYRQILGQKVEFLVSFYNNEISEKSEIFDDQFSVERPDGSNFTLKIRSTKLEDSAMYFCASSERGPPYEQYFGPGTRLTVT.

The V gene is TRBV6-1, the J gene TRBJ1-5; TRBD1 matches at 11 bases. Trimming at V came to 8 bases and at J to 4 bases, leaving 4 bases not matched to a gene. CDR1 is MNHNS, CDR2 SASEGT, per germline. This CDR3 has 14 amino acids. In DNA, the CDR3 is TGTGCCAGCGTCCGGGACAGGGGGAATCAGCCCCAGCATTTT. Translating gives CASVRDRGNQPQHF.

The chain employs TRBV28 and TRBJ1-2, with TRBD1 as a possible D gene (5 bases). Germline V gene sequence: CDR1 MDHEN, CDR2 SYDVKM. The CDR3 loop spans 12 amino acids. Trimming removed 3 bases at V and 6 bases at J, with 8 bases between. The CDR3 here is CASSLRTHGYTF. The DNA of the CDR3 is TGTGCCAGCAGTTTGAGGACACATGGCTACACCTTC.

The chain links TRBV6-1 to TRBJ2-5; TRBD1 matches at 9 bases. The germline V gene has CDR1 MNHNS and CDR2 SASEGT. This CDR3 is 14 amino acids long. The J segment lost 3 bases and the V segment lost 8 bases, leaving 7 bases of the junction unmatched. This chain's CDR3 is CASLRTGVEETQYF. CDR3 nucleotides: TGTGCCAGCCTTCGGACAGGGGTGGAAGAGACCCAGTACTTC.

This sequence joins TRBV7-9 and TRBJ1-3, with D possibly being TRBD1 (6 bases). From germline, CDR1 is SEHNR and CDR2 FQNEAQ (reference sequence). This CDR3 is built from 16 residues. The V end was cut by 6 bases, the J end by 4 bases, with 19 bases between. CDR3 nucleotide sequence: TGTGCCAGCAGGTGTTGTGGGGGCGCAGTCGGAAACACCATATATTTT. Translated, it gives CASRCCGGAVGNTIYF.

The genes are TRBV6-1 and TRBJ2-3; maybe TRBD1 (6 bases). With 6 bases removed from V and 8 bases from J, the gap between germline ends came to 15 bases. This CDR3 comprises 13 residues. Looked up from germline, CDR1 is MNHNS and CDR2 is SASEGT. CDR3 nucleotide sequence: TGTGCCAGCAGGGACAGTGGGTATGGTACGCAGTATTTT. Translation: CASRDSGYGTQYF.

A few counts support this clone. The CDR3 bases are TGCGCCAGCAGGCCCACAGGGGGCAGCAATCAGCCCCAGCATTTT. Protein sequence: CASRPTGGSNQPQHF. The V and J genes are TRBV5-1 and TRBJ1-5, with TRBD1 matching 9 bases. Germline V gives CDR1 SGHRS, CDR2 YFSETQ. CDR3 length equals 15 residues. The V segment lost 5 bases and the J segment 1 base; nucleotides outside the gene matches: 4. Full variable domain (remainder filled in from reference TRBV5-1 and TRBJ1-5): KAGVTQTPRYLIKTRGQQVTLSCSPISGHRSVSWYQQTPGQGLQFLFEYFSETQRNKGNFPGRFSGRQFSNSRSEMNVSTLELGDSALYLCASRPTGGSNQPQHFGDGTRLSIL.

This clone was detected a few times. The chain couples TRBV11-2 to TRBJ2-2; no clear D. This CDR3 has 14 amino acids. Trimming left V 1 base short and J 1 base short, with 4 bases between. Germline V lookup: CDR1 SGHAT, CDR2 FQNNGV. The CDR3 DNA reads as TGTGCCAGCAGCTTAGGGAGGAACACCGGGGAGCTGTTTTTT. Translating it yields CASSLGRNTGELFF.

This clone was observed once. This chain links TRBV7-2 with TRBJ2-5; 8 bases match TRBD1. The J call is doubtful: the DNA matches TRBJ2-7 better. Germline CDR1 SGHTA, CDR2 FQGNSA. The CDR3 contains 15 residues. CDR3 loop: CASSLGQGALYEQYF. CDR3 DNA: TGTGCCAGCAGCTTAGGTCAGGGGGCCCTCTACGAGCAGTACTTC.

The rearrangement joins TRBV28 to TRBJ2-5, with TRBD2 as a possible D gene (5 bases). This CDR3 region has 15 residues. V was cut by 4 bases and J by 5 bases, with 17 bases left in between. Germline values: CDR1 MDHEN, CDR2 SYDVKM. As DNA, the CDR3 is TGTGCCAGCAGTTCCCAGGACTTAAAAGTGGAGACCCAGTACTTC. Its translation: CASSSQDLKVETQYF.

This chain joins TRBV28 and TRBJ2-5, with 11 bases that match TRBD2. J gave up 3 bases and V 2 bases, and 2 bases lay outside the gene matches. This CDR3 is 15 amino acids long. Germline V lookup: CDR1 MDHEN, CDR2 SYDVKM. CDR3 in amino acids: CASSLLAGGEETQYF. The CDR3 DNA reads as TGTGCCAGCAGTTTACTAGCGGGAGGTGAAGAGACCCAGTACTTC.

V is TRBV28 and J is TRBJ2-7, with 7 nucleotides matching TRBD1. CDR3 size: 15 residues. V gave up 5 bases and J gave up 3 bases; unmatched junction bases: 10. Germline V gives CDR1 MDHEN, CDR2 SYDVKM. CDR3 residues: CASSQWDSTHYEQYF. In nucleotides, the CDR3 is TGTGCCAGCAGTCAATGGGACAGTACCCACTACGAGCAGTACTTC.

The chain combines TRBV13 with TRBJ2-7; 13 positions match TRBD2. Looked up from germline, CDR1 is PRHDT and CDR2 is FYEKMQ (reference sequence). V shed 5 bases, J shed 4 bases, and the junction held 5 bases outside the gene matches. The CDR3 covers 15 residues. CDR3 sequence (DNA): TGTGCCAGCAGCAAGAGACTAGCGGGAGGATACGAGCAGTACTTC. It yields the protein CASSKRLAGGYEQYF. Drawing the rest from reference TRBV13 and TRBJ2-7, the complete variable domain is AAGVIQSPRHLIKEKRETATLKCYPIPRHDTVYWYQQGPGQDPQFLISFYEKMQSDKGSIPDRFSAQQFSDYHSELNMSSLELGDSALYFCASSKRLAGGYEQYFGPGTRLTVT.

J is TRBJ1-3 and V is TRBV10-1; 7 bases align to TRBD1. V lost 4 bases, J lost 0 bases, and 3 bases stayed unmatched. The CDR3 is 15 residues long. CDR1 is WNHNN and CDR2 is SYGVQD in the germline V gene (reference sequence). The CDR3 sequence is CASSAGTDSGNTIYF. The CDR3, as DNA: TGCGCCAGCAGTGCCGGGACAGACTCTGGAAACACCATATATTTT.

The rearrangement uses TRBV27 and TRBJ2-3, with 13 bases identical to TRBD2. V was clipped by 4 bases and J by 8 bases; unmatched bases: 6. This CDR3 is 15 amino acids long. Germline V gene data show CDR1 as MNHEY and CDR2 as SMNVEV (reference sequence). This CDR3 reads CASSSGLAGDSTQYF. CDR3 bases: TGTGCCAGCAGTTCCGGACTAGCGGGAGACAGTACGCAGTATTTT.

The chain couples TRBV9 to TRBJ2-3, with 11 positions matching TRBD2. The CDR3 has 15 amino acids. CDR1 is SGDLS, CDR2 YYNGEE, per germline. The J segment lost 6 bases and the V segment lost 3 bases, leaving 6 bases of the junction unmatched. The CDR3 region is CASSGSGRAPDTQYF. In DNA, the CDR3 is TGTGCCAGCAGCGGTAGCGGGAGGGCGCCGGATACGCAGTATTTT.

This sequence joins TRBV7-9 and TRBJ2-5, with D possibly TRBD1 on 5 matching bases. The J call may be in error: the DNA end matches TRBJ2-7 better. The CDR3 contains 15 residues. Per germline, CDR1 SEHNR and CDR2 FQNEAQ (reference sequence). CDR3 sequence (DNA): TGTGCCAGCAGTATAGCAGGGATGGCAGGCTACGAGCAGTACTTC. Protein product: CASSIAGMAGYEQYF.

This clone was observed a single time. The chain joins TRBV7-2 to TRBJ2-1; D is undetermined. Trimming cost V 4 bases and J 1 base, with 14 bases left between them. The CDR3 covers 16 residues. From germline, CDR1 is SGHTA and CDR2 FQGNSA. Written as DNA, the CDR3 is TGTGCCAGCAGCTCGTCTAACAGCCGATCCTACAATGAGCAGTTCTTC. Protein sequence: CASSSSNSRSYNEQFF.

This clone was counted only a few times. This chain links TRBV6-6 with TRBJ1-5; perhaps TRBD1 as D (5 bases). Trimming took off 7 bases at V and 1 base at J, with 11 bases between the two ends. The germline V gene has CDR1 MNHNY and CDR2 SVGAGI (reference sequence). The length of the CDR3 is 14 residues. CDR3 in DNA: TGTGCCAGCAAAACAGGAGAAAGCAATCAGCCCCAGCATTTT. This translates into CASKTGESNQPQHF.